The T cell receptor (beta chain) under discussion was sequenced for a study of CD8+ T cells in alopecia areata. Punch biopsies of lesional scalp, plus peripheral blood, were taken from alopecia areata patients. To note about this clone: Its antigen remains unidentified.

The CDR3 is 14 amino acids. Looked up from germline, CDR1 is SGDLS and CDR2 is YYNGEE. V was shortened by 0 bases and J by 4 bases, with 7 bases between the two germline ends. Reverse transcribed after extraction, RNA yielded cDNA as the sequencing template. Repertoires were generated with immunoSEQ multiplex PCR, while TCRdb's copy carries only in-frame clones and drops some. The sample includes 65,000 to 95,000 clones, approximately 50% of them seen just once. Study results and caveats: Mice showed TCR sharing more clearly than patients did, possibly owing to HLA. Researchers report lesional scalp, most notably alopecia totalis/universalis, outstripped normal scalp in clonality.

This rearrangement joins TRBV9 to TRBJ2-2; no clear D. The source of this sequence is a human donor with alopecia areata. Sequencing used NKG2D-high CD8+ T cells sorted from blood. The CDR3 bases are TGTGCCAGCAGCGTAGACGGCGGCACCGGGGAGCTGTTTTTT. The encoded protein is CASSVDGGTGELFF.